A single sample is the source of the 5 T cell receptor beta chains below, sequenced in a study of blood T cell repertoires in COVID-19. Clones were read by immunoSEQ multiplex PCR, and TCRdb kept only the in-frame ones, dropping some. The sample carries under 150,000 clones, roughly 85% recorded once. The sequencing sample was made of peripheral blood. The receptors were sampled from a man between 60 and 70 years old with acute or convalescent COVID-19.

This clone came up once. A read error may be the cause here, since a much bigger clone is one base away. V usage is TRBV9 and J usage is TRBJ1-2; 8 nucleotides agree with TRBD1. V lost 4 bases, J lost 4 bases, and 3 bases stayed unmatched. This CDR3 is built from 13 residues. Germline V gives CDR1 SGDLS, CDR2 YYNGEE. The CDR3 is CASSLTGGYGYTF. CDR3 in DNA: TGTGCCAGCAGCCTAACAGGGGGCTATGGCTACACCTTC.

A few counts support this clone. The rearrangement links TRBV19 to TRBJ1-1; D not certain. Trimming left V 5 bases short and J 5 bases short, with 15 bases between. Germline V gene lookup returns CDR1 LNHDA and CDR2 SQIVND (reference sequence). The CDR3 loop spans 14 amino acids. This CDR3 reads CASSVGGFGTEAFF. Written as DNA, the CDR3 is TGTGCCAGTAGTGTGGGAGGATTTGGGACTGAAGCTTTCTTT.

This clone appeared once. This chain joins TRBV11-2 and TRBJ2-1; 9 bases align to TRBD1. The germline V gene has CDR1 SGHAT and CDR2 FQNNGV. Trimming cost V 5 bases and J 4 bases; bases outside gene matches: 9. The CDR3 spans 16 residues. CDR3 region: CASSPLPGQGYNEQFF. DNA of the CDR3: TGTGCCAGCAGCCCCCTCCCGGGACAGGGTTACAATGAGCAGTTCTTC.

This clone was counted ten times or more. The J gene is TRBJ1-5, the V gene TRBV19; perhaps TRBD1 as D (5 bases). The CDR3 runs 16 residues. The germline V and J ends were trimmed by 3 bases and 0 bases, with 12 bases remaining between them. CDR1 is LNHDA and CDR2 is SQIVND in the germline V gene (reference sequence). For the CDR3, the DNA is TGTGCCAGTAGTATGGTGGGGCAGGTTAGCAATCAGCCCCAGCATTTT. Its protein is CASSMVGQVSNQPQHF.

CDR3 loop: CASVQWDNEQFF. The CDR3 DNA is TGTGCCAGCGTACAGTGGGACAATGAGCAGTTCTTC. The chain employs TRBV5-5 and TRBJ2-1; D gene ambiguous. CDR1 and CDR2 from the germline V gene are SGHKS and YYEKEE (reference sequence). The CDR3 is 12 amino acids. Trimming pared 7 bases from V and 5 bases from J, leaving 10 bases between. Full variable domain (remainder filled in from reference TRBV5-5 and TRBJ2-1): DAGVTQSPTHLIKTRGQQVTLRCSPISGHKSVSWYQQVLGQGPQFIFQYYEKEERGRGNFPDRFSARQFPNYSSELNVNALLLGDSALYLCASVQWDNEQFFGPGTRLTVL.